This TCR beta chain appears in the sequencing data of a study of T cell repertoires in cytomegalovirus infection. Study-wide results and limits: Identification of carriers of CMV plus the relevant HLA was achieved through cumulative public TCR beta family frequency. It was HLA-C-restricted CMV-specific TCR beta clonotypes that dominated the response ex vivo.

This clonotype was counted only a few times. The antigen is not known. Trimming removed 3 bases at V and 10 bases at J, with 15 bases between. The CDR3 is 14 residues long. From germline, CDR1 is KGHDR and CDR2 SFDVKD. TCRdb analysed the reads with MiXCR anew, one entry per CDR3 protein. The data contain 200,000 or so distinct CDR3 sequences, 28% of them seen just once; the ten biggest clones take up 30% to 35%. The rearrangement uses TRBV24-1 and TRBJ2-1, with no clear D. Sequencing used PBMCs. The TCR originated in a human donor in good health (CMV status not recorded). Some clones in this sample may be carry-over from other donors' samples. CDR3 amino acids: CATSDRGETGEQFF. The CDR3 DNA reads TGTGCCACCAGTGATCGTGGAGAGACCGGAGAGCAGTTCTTC.